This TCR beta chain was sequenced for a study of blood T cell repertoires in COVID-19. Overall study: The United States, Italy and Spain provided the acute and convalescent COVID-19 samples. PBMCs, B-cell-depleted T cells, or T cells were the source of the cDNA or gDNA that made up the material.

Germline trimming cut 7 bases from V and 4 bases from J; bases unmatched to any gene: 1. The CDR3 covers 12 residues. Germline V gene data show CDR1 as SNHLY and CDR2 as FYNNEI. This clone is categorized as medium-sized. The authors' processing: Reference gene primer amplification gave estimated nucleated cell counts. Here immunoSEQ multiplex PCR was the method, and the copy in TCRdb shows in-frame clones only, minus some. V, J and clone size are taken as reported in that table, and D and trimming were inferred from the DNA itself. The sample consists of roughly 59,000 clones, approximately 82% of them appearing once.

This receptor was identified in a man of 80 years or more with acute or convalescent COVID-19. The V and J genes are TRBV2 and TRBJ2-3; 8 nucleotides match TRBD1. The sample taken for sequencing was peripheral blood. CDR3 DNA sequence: TGTGCCAGCAACAGGGGGGCAGATACGCAGTATTTT. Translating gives CASNRGADTQYF. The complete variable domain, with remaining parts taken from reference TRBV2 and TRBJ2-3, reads EPEVTQTPSHQVTQMGQEVILRCVPISNHLYFYWYRQILGQKVEFLVSFYNNEISEKSEIFDDQFSVERPDGSNFTLKIRSTKLEDSAMYFCASNRGADTQYFGPGTRLTVL.